This T cell receptor beta chain is drawn from a study of T-cell memory formation after mild COVID-19. Germline V lookup: CDR1 SGDLS, CDR2 YYNGEE. V was cut by 0 bases and J by 8 bases, with 12 bases left in between. The CDR3 loop spans 14 amino acids. TCRdb reprocessed the 5' RACE reads with MiXCR, giving one entry per CDR3 protein. The top ten clones hold 13% to 15% of a sample with roughly 150,000 distinct CDR3 sequences, more than 12% of them seen once. The chain couples TRBV9 to TRBJ2-1; TRBD2 is a possible D gene (6 bases). The sequence was obtained from an adult woman who had mild COVID-19 (a few samples of this study predate the infection). Cell type and time point are not known. What was sequenced was PBMCs or a T cell subset sorted from them (not recorded which). For the CDR3, the DNA is TGTGCCAGCAGCGTAGTTAAGCCGGGGGATGAGCAGTTCTTC. This gives the protein CASSVVKPGDEQFF.